This TCR beta chain was profiled in a study of response to subunit inactivated influenza vaccine. Only a few counts were recorded for this clonotype. What it binds is unknown. The study's findings and limits: The authors put forward the suggestion that each seasonal influenza vaccination may bring in only a limited number of new T cells.

Trimming left V 3 bases short and J 5 bases short, with 8 bases between. CDR3 length equals 13 residues. CDR1 LNHNV and CDR2 YYDKDF come from the germline V gene (reference sequence). From the RT-PCR reads, TCRdb called clonotypes with MiXCR, one entry per CDR3 protein. The sample comprises 150,000 to 200,000 distinct CDR3 sequences, approximately 12% of which are singletons, and about 29% rests with the top ten. The sample was also reused in another study, on T cells expressing NK-cell markers. This second report adds: cDNA encoding TCR beta was synthesized via 5'RACE template switching incorporating UMIs. The TCR beta repertoires originated in sorted CD3+CD56+NKG2C+, CD3+CD56+NKG2C- and CD3+CD56-NKG2C+ T cells. Within the sequenced cohort of eight donors, seven exhibited HCMV seropositivity and one was seronegative. Sorting in several experiments was restricted by an anti-gamma-delta TCR antibody to alpha-beta TCR T cells.

The sequence was collected from a man between 50 and 59 years old who received an inactivated influenza vaccine. This chain links TRBV15 with TRBJ1-5; D is undetermined. Here the sequenced sample was CD8+ T cells sorted from PBMCs, taken less than 13 days after vaccination. CDR3 protein: CATSSYYDQPQHF. The CDR3, as DNA: TGTGCCACCAGCAGTTATTACGATCAGCCCCAGCATTTT.